The 8 T cell receptor beta chains below come from one sample, sequenced in a study of shared clonotypes between healthy human individuals. This table comes from immunoSEQ multiplex PCR, and its TCRdb copy is limited to in-frame clones, with some not included. This sample has about 980,000 clones, with approximately 76% found just once. The source material was memory CD4+ T cells sorted from blood. Subset denoted: CD45RA-negative fraction. Source of these receptors: a man between 18 and 35 years old in good health.

The chain links TRBV19 to TRBJ2-7; 8 positions match TRBD1. Trimming at V came to 5 bases and at J to 4 bases, leaving 7 bases not matched to a gene. This CDR3 has 14 residues. CDR1 and CDR2 from the germline V gene are LNHDA and SQIVND (reference sequence). The CDR3 coding sequence is TGTGCCAGTAGTGCCCAGGGGGCGAGTTACGAGCAGTACTTC. It is translated as CASSAQGASYEQYF.

The chain recombines TRBV27 with TRBJ1-5; 7 bases are a match to TRBD1. The CDR3 has 15 amino acids. Trimming took 5 bases from V and 3 from J; bases not matched to a gene: 7. The germline CDR1 and CDR2 sequences are MNHEY and SMNVEV (reference sequence). CDR3 loop: CASSTLTGINQPQHF. Written as DNA, the CDR3 is TGTGCCAGCAGTACATTGACAGGGATCAATCAGCCCCAGCATTTT.

The rearrangement links TRBV2 to TRBJ2-5; D tentatively fits TRBD1 or TRBD2 (5 bases each). The CDR3 spans 15 residues. The germline gives CDR1 SNHLY, CDR2 FYNNEI. Trimming took off 4 bases at V and 1 base at J, with 13 bases between the two ends. CDR3 protein: CASSGDGGIQETQYF. The CDR3 coding sequence is TGTGCCAGCAGTGGGGATGGGGGAATCCAAGAGACCCAGTACTTC.

The V gene is TRBV19, the J gene TRBJ2-1, with 10 bases fitting TRBD2. Germline lookup yields CDR1 LNHDA and CDR2 SQIVND (reference sequence). The V and J ends lost 7 bases and 1 base, in that order; junction bases with no gene match: 7. The CDR3 runs 16 residues. The CDR3 sequence is CASNSLTSGSYNEQFF. CDR3 bases: TGTGCCAGTAATTCATTGACTAGCGGGTCCTACAATGAGCAGTTCTTC. The variable domain in full, with the rest retrieved from reference TRBV19 and TRBJ2-1, is DGGITQSPKYLFRKEGQNVTLSCEQNLNHDAMYWYRQDPGQGLRLIYYSQIVNDFQKGDIAEGYSVSREKKESFPLTVTSAQKNPTAFYLCASNSLTSGSYNEQFFGPGTRLTVL.

The V call is TRBV7-3, the J call TRBJ1-2; unclear D gene. Trimming removed 6 bases at V and 8 bases at J, with 16 bases between. The length of the CDR3 is 13 residues. Germline assignment: CDR1 SGHTA and CDR2 FQGTGA. The CDR3 nucleotides are TGTGCCAGCAGAGACCCGGGGAGAAGCGGCTACACCTTC. This sequence encodes CASRDPGRSGYTF.

The V gene is TRBV19, the J gene TRBJ2-6; TRBD2 aligns across 9 bases. This CDR3 has 18 residues. Per germline, CDR1 LNHDA and CDR2 SQIVND (reference sequence). Trimming cost V 3 bases and J 4 bases; bases outside gene matches: 10. CDR3 sequence (DNA): TGTGCCAGTAGTATGCGTTCCGGCGGGAGGGTCGGGGCCAACGTCCTGACTTTC. The encoded protein is CASSMRSGGRVGANVLTF.

This clone was picked up many times. V usage is TRBV15 and J usage is TRBJ1-2, with TRBD1 identical over 9 bases. The CDR3 has 17 amino acids. Trimming at V came to 0 bases and at J to 2 bases, leaving 7 bases not matched to a gene. Germline CDR1 and CDR2: LNHNV and YYDKDF (reference sequence). The CDR3 DNA reads as TGTGCCACCAGCAGAGACGGCGCCGGGACAGGGAACTATGGCTACACCTTC. It encodes CATSRDGAGTGNYGYTF.

This chain joins TRBV29-1 and TRBJ2-5; tentatively, D is TRBD1 (6 bases). Germline V CDR1 and CDR2: SQVTM, ANQGSEA. The V gene lost 7 bases and the J gene lost 5 bases, with 20 bases spanning the gap. The CDR3 runs 14 residues. The CDR3 spells CSAMRENRAETQYF. CDR3 nucleotide sequence: TGCAGCGCCATGAGGGAAAACAGGGCTGAGACCCAGTACTTC.